This T cell receptor beta chain comes out of a study of tumor T cells in aggressive B-cell lymphoma. Sequencing was performed with immunoSEQ multiplex PCR; in TCRdb, only in-frame clones are kept and a portion is missing. Found here are more than 5,000 clones, roughly 84% of them singletons; the top ten hold more than 2.5%. CDR1 and CDR2 from the germline V gene are MNHEY and SMNVEV (reference sequence). V was trimmed by 5 bases and J by 6 bases, leaving 13 bases between them. This CDR3 spans 13 amino acids. The V and J genes are TRBV27 and TRBJ1-2; D is unresolved. Sequencing used tumor tissue. This TCR was sampled from an adult with diffuse large B cell lymphoma. CDR3 loop: CASSPRQADGYTF. The CDR3 region has the DNA TGTGCCAGCAGTCCCCGGCAGGCAGATGGCTACACCTTC.